Below, 17 T cell receptor beta chains from the same sample are listed, as sequenced in a study of identical twins (dated by TCRdb to 2016 to 2018). The method behind the library was 5' RACE. Instrument on record: Illumina HiSeq 2000. Clones were called with MiXCR by TCRdb after fastp trimmed the public reads at Q25, and only in-frame beta chains were retained. Entries that share a CDR3 protein sequence are merged under the most common genes and DNA. This sample comprises 1.5 million to 2 million distinct CDR3 sequences, less than 40% of them detected only once. In total, the top ten clones hold 0.25% to 0.3% of the sample. Sequenced: cord blood. These receptors were obtained from a newborn girl in good health.

The V gene is TRBV28, the J gene TRBJ2-7; D uncertain. This CDR3 region has 15 residues. Trimming stripped 5 bases from V and 1 base from J, with 15 bases between. Germline CDR1 is MDHEN and CDR2 is SYDVKM. The CDR3 nucleotides read TGTGCCAGCAGTCCCGGTGCACATGGGTCCTACGAGCAGTACTTC. As protein: CASSPGAHGSYEQYF.

This rearrangement joins TRBV28 to TRBJ1-4; no firm D call. CDR1 MDHEN and CDR2 SYDVKM come from the germline V gene. The CDR3 totals 11 residues. Deletions cut 6 bases from V and 6 bases from J, with 5 bases between. The CDR3 loop reads CASRSYEKLFF. As DNA, the CDR3 is TGTGCCAGCAGATCTTATGAAAAACTGTTTTTT.

The chain uses TRBV7-6 and TRBJ1-1; TRBD1 agrees at 8 bases. The germline V gene encodes CDR1 SGHVS and CDR2 FNYEAQ. Unmatched junction bases numbered 7, after V lost 0 bases and J lost 4 bases. The CDR3 is 16 amino acids. CDR3 region: CASSLAQGASGTEAFF. Written as DNA, the CDR3 is TGTGCCAGCAGCTTAGCTCAGGGGGCGTCGGGCACTGAAGCTTTCTTT.

This clonotype was detected a few times. V is TRBV18 and J is TRBJ2-5, with a tentative D call TRBD2 (6 bases). V was trimmed by 1 base and J by 3 bases, leaving 15 bases between them. The germline V gene encodes CDR1 KGHSH and CDR2 LQKENI. The CDR3 has 16 residues. The CDR3 loop is CASSPLGGRTKETQYF. The CDR3 nucleotides are TGTGCCAGCTCACCACTCGGCGGACGGACTAAAGAGACCCAGTACTTC. The whole variable domain, remainder taken from reference TRBV18 and TRBJ2-5, is NAGVMQNPRHLVRRRGQEARLRCSPMKGHSHVYWYRQLPEEGLKFMVYLQKENIIDESGMPKERFSAEFPKEGPSILRIQQVVRGDSAAYFCASSPLGGRTKETQYFGPGTRLLVL.

This chain links TRBV28 with TRBJ2-2; 9 positions agree with TRBD1. The CDR3 runs 16 residues. V gave up 11 bases and J gave up 3 bases; unmatched junction bases: 13. CDR1 is MDHEN, CDR2 SYDVKM, per germline. The CDR3 is CAAAEQGALDTGELFF. The CDR3 DNA is TGTGCCGCCGCCGAACAGGGGGCGTTGGACACCGGGGAGCTGTTTTTT.

This chain links TRBV20-1 with TRBJ2-3; D remains ambiguous. Germline V gene sequence: CDR1 DFQATT, CDR2 SNEGSKA (reference sequence). The V and J ends lost 8 bases and 2 bases respectively, with 8 bases between them. The length of the CDR3 is 11 residues. The CDR3 bases are TGCAGTATCCTGTACACAGATACGCAGTATTTT. It codes for CSILYTDTQYF.

This clonotype has just a few counts. The chain links TRBV20-1 to TRBJ2-5, with D perhaps assigned TRBD1 or TRBD2 (5 bases each). The germline V gene encodes CDR1 DFQATT and CDR2 SNEGSKA (reference sequence). V was shortened by 2 bases and J by 2 bases, with 15 bases between the two germline ends. The CDR3 extends over 15 amino acids. CDR3 protein: CSARSSGTKQETQYF. The CDR3, as DNA: TGCAGTGCTAGAAGTTCCGGGACGAAGCAAGAGACCCAGTACTTC.

V is TRBV27 and J is TRBJ2-5, with D perhaps TRBD1 or TRBD2 (5 bases each). V was cut by 5 bases and J by 5 bases, with 27 bases left in between. In germline, CDR1 is MNHEY, CDR2 SMNVEV (reference sequence). The length of the CDR3 is 18 residues. CDR3 amino acids: CASSDSRYSERGSETQYF. The CDR3 DNA is TGTGCCAGCAGTGACAGCAGATATTCCGAGAGGGGATCGGAGACCCAGTACTTC.

At least ten counts were recorded for this clonotype. V is TRBV20-1 and J is TRBJ2-4, with D possibly matching TRBD1 (5 bases). V shed 4 bases and J shed 1 base, with 5 bases lying between them. This CDR3 is 12 amino acids long. CDR1 and CDR2 from the germline V gene are DFQATT and SNEGSKA (reference sequence). The CDR3 spells CSANRAKNIQYF. The CDR3 bases are TGCAGTGCTAACAGGGCCAAAAACATTCAGTACTTC.

In its sample, this clonotype was seen a few times. V and J are TRBV9 and TRBJ2-1, with D perhaps TRBD2 (6 bases). Germline-derived CDR1 and CDR2 are SGDLS and YYNGEE. The CDR3 has 15 amino acids. V lost 4 bases to trimming and J lost 3 bases, with 14 bases between them. In DNA form, the CDR3 reads TGTGCCAGCAGCCGTAGGAGGGGAAACTACAATGAGCAGTTCTTC. It is translated as CASSRRRGNYNEQFF.

This clonotype came up once. The V and J genes are TRBV5-1 and TRBJ2-1; TRBD2 matches at 7 bases. V lost 3 bases, J lost 5 bases, and 5 bases stayed unmatched. The CDR3 runs 14 residues. The germline CDR1 and CDR2 sequences are SGHRS and YFSETQ. CDR3 residues: CASSWAGVNNEQFF. Here the CDR3 DNA reads TGCGCCAGCAGCTGGGCGGGGGTCAACAATGAGCAGTTCTTC. The full variable domain, completed using reference TRBV5-1 and TRBJ2-1, is KAGVTQTPRYLIKTRGQQVTLSCSPISGHRSVSWYQQTPGQGLQFLFEYFSETQRNKGNFPGRFSGRQFSNSRSEMNVSTLELGDSALYLCASSWAGVNNEQFFGPGTRLTVL.

The rearrangement joins TRBV4-1 to TRBJ2-1, with 9 bases fitting TRBD1. The CDR3 is made up of 16 amino acids. The J segment lost 9 bases and the V segment lost 1 base, leaving 10 bases of the junction unmatched. Looked up from germline, CDR1 is MGHRA and CDR2 is YSYEKL. The CDR3: CASSQVAGTGLREQFF. CDR3 DNA sequence: TGCGCCAGCAGCCAAGTGGCCGGGACAGGGTTACGTGAGCAGTTCTTC.

The V call is TRBV7-9, the J call TRBJ2-1; D tentatively reads TRBD1 or TRBD2 (5 bases each). Germline loops: CDR1 SEHNR, CDR2 FQNEAQ (reference sequence). The germline V and J ends were trimmed by 1 base and 8 bases, with 15 bases remaining between them. The CDR3 spans 15 residues. The CDR3 region has the DNA TGTGCCAGCAGCTTAGAACGCCAGGGAGCGGATGAGCAGTTCTTC. It translates to CASSLERQGADEQFF.

The chain couples TRBV10-3 to TRBJ1-5; D remains ambiguous. V lost 2 bases, J lost 3 bases, and 8 bases lay in between. The CDR3 runs 14 residues. Germline-derived CDR1 and CDR2 are ENHRY and SYGVKD. The DNA of the CDR3 is TGTGCCATCAGTGAGGGGAGGGTCAATCAGCCCCAGCATTTT. It specifies CAISEGRVNQPQHF.

With regard to this clonotype: The junction and the germline gene differ at one end; a read error may be behind it. The chain recombines TRBV5-5 with TRBJ2-3; a possible D gene is TRBD2 (5 bases). Germline V gives CDR1 SGHKS, CDR2 YYEKEE (reference sequence). CDR3 length: 15 amino acids. CDR3 sequence (DNA): TGTGCCAGCAGCTTGGGACCACTAGTCCCAGATGCGCAGTATTTT. This translates into CASSLGPLVPDAQYF.

This clonotype occurred a few times. The chain joins TRBV4-2 to TRBJ2-7, with D possibly being TRBD2 (5 bases). Germline-derived CDR1 and CDR2 are LGHNA and YNFKEQ. V was trimmed by 1 base and J by 7 bases, leaving 11 bases between them. The CDR3 runs 13 residues. The CDR3 coding sequence is TGTGCCAGCAGCCAAGGGACTCACAATGAGCAGTACTTC. Translation gives CASSQGTHNEQYF.

This clonotype came up many times. The V gene is TRBV24-1, the J gene TRBJ2-6; D is possibly TRBD1 or TRBD2 (5 bases each). The V gene's germline CDR1 is KGHDR and CDR2 SFDVKD. V was cut by 1 base and J by 3 bases, with 9 bases left in between. The CDR3 covers 16 residues. CDR3: CATSDFGTVGANVLTF. CDR3 nucleotide sequence: TGTGCCACCAGTGATTTTGGGACCGTTGGGGCCAACGTCCTGACTTTC.